This TCR beta chain was captured by sequencing in a study of shared clonotypes between healthy human individuals. Study-wide background: CD4 naive and memory got three plates each, CD8 naive two, CD8 memory one. General study points: Generally, naive subsets came out with larger estimated richness than memory subsets.

Trimming removed 7 bases from V and 8 bases from J; junction bases left unmatched: 10. The germline V gene has CDR1 LNHDA and CDR2 SQIVND (reference sequence). The CDR3 consists of 14 residues. Notes on this clone: Its antigen is unknown.

The naive CD8 population came from CD45RO-negative cells selected for CCR7, without terminally differentiated effector memory CD45RA+ cells. Assay used: immunoSEQ multiplex PCR; TCRdb lists only in-frame clones, some missing. The sample has 700,000 to 950,000 clones, 95% to 97% seen once. The TCR comes from a man aged 25 to 45 in good health. The sample comprised naive CD8+ T cells sorted from blood. The genes are TRBV19 and TRBJ2-1, with 8 bases lining up with TRBD2. The CDR3 protein is CASTAGGRLDEQFF. CDR3 bases: TGTGCCAGTACTGCTGGCGGGAGGTTGGATGAGCAGTTCTTC.